This T cell receptor beta chain is from a study of blood T cells in healthy people across ages. Next came a second PCR, run for about 6 to 11 cycles, which used a sample-barcoded 5' primer along with a J-beta primer mix. TCRdb redid the calling of the 5' RACE reads with MiXCR, one entry per CDR3 protein. Of roughly 1 million distinct CDR3 sequences in the sample, about 23% are singletons; the top ten hold about 0.69%. The CDR3 totals 13 residues. The germline V gene encodes CDR1 MNHEY and CDR2 SVGAGI. With 0 bases removed from V and 7 bases from J, the gap between germline ends came to 7 bases. In its sample, this clonotype was seen once. The same sample was also studied in work on T cells of mothers and their children. This second study says: Mothers gave over 9.5 million TCR beta CDR3 reads each, and children roughly 3.3 million each.

The source is a girl aged 2-10 years in good health. Specimen: blood. This chain connects TRBV6-5 to TRBJ1-5; D uncertain. For the CDR3, the DNA is TGTGCCAGCAGTTACTCGCATGGCCAGCCCCAGCATTTT. This sequence encodes CASSYSHGQPQHF.